This paragraph reports one T cell receptor beta chain. As yet, its antigen is unknown. This record comes from a study of T cell responses to AZD1222 COVID-19 vaccine. Some clones are missing from TCRdb's copy, which holds only in-frame ones; the method was immunoSEQ multiplex PCR. The profile shows about 140,000 clones, 75% to 95% of them singletons. V lost 3 bases, J lost 5 bases, and 4 bases stayed unmatched. The CDR3 totals 16 residues. Germline V CDR1 and CDR2: MNHNS, SASEGT. Study findings and constraints: Only a handful of AZD1222 recipients, more than 5 in all, had baseline seropositivity. Two AZD1222 doses significantly raised spike-specific TCR breadth and depth over controls.

The sequence was obtained from an adult who received the MenACWY meningococcal vaccine as a control. V is TRBV6-1 and J is TRBJ2-2; 12 bases are shared with TRBD2. The sample was peripheral blood, taken 28 days after the second dose of the MenACWY control vaccine. Here the CDR3 reads CASSDLGTSGTGELFF. The CDR3 region has the DNA TGTGCCAGCAGTGACCTAGGGACTAGCGGGACCGGGGAGCTGTTTTTT.